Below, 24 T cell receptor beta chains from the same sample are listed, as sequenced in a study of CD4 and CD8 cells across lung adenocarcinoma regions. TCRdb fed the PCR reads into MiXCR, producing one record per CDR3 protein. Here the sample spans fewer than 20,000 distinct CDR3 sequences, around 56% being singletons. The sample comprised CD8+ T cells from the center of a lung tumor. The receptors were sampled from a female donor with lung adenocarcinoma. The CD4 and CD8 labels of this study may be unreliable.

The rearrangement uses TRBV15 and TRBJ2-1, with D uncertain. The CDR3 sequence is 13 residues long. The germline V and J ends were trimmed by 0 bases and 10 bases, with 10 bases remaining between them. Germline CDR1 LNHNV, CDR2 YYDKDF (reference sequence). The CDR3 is CATSRDLVGEQFF. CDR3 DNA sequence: TGTGCCACCAGCAGAGATCTTGTCGGGGAGCAGTTCTTC.

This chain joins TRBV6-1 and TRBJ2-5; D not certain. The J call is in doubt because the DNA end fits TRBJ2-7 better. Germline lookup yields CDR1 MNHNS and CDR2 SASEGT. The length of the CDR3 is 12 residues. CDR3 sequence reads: CASRPFGTEQYF. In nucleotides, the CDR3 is TGTGCCAGCAGGCCCTTCGGTACCGAGCAGTACTTC.

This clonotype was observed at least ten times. For the CDR3, the DNA is TGTGCCAGCAGCCAAGCTGGCTCTGCTAGCGGGAGGGCCCATGAGCAGTTCTTC. Protein product: CASSQAGSASGRAHEQFF. V gene TRBV4-2 combines with J gene TRBJ2-1; 12 nucleotides agree with TRBD2. In germline, CDR1 is LGHNA, CDR2 YNFKEQ. Trimming cost V 1 base and J 8 bases; bases outside gene matches: 12. The CDR3 totals 18 residues.

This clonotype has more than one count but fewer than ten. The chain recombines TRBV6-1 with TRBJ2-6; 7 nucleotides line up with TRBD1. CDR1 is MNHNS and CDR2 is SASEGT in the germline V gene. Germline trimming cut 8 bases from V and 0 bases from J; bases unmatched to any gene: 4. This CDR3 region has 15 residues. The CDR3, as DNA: TGTGCCAGCGAGACAGGGCTCTCTGGGGCCAACGTCCTGACTTTC. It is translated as CASETGLSGANVLTF.

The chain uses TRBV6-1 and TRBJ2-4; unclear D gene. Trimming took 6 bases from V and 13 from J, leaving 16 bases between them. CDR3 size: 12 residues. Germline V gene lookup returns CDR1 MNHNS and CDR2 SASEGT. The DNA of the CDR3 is TGTGCCAGCAGGTGGGCCAAGGATACGCAGTACTTC. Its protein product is CASRWAKDTQYF.

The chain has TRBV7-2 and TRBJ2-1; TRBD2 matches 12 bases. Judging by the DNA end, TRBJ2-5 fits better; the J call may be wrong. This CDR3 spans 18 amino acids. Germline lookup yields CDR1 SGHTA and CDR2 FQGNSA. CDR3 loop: CASSLRTSGAPEVETQYF. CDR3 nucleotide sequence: TGTGCCAGCAGCTTAAGGACTAGCGGGGCCCCGGAAGTAGAGACCCAGTACTTC.

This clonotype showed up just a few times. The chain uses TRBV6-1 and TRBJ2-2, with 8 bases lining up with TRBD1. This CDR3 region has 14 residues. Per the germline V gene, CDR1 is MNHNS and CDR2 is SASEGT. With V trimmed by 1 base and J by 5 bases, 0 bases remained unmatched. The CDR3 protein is CASSEGTGTGELFF. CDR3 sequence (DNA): TGTGCCAGCAGTGAAGGGACAGGGACCGGGGAGCTGTTTTTT.

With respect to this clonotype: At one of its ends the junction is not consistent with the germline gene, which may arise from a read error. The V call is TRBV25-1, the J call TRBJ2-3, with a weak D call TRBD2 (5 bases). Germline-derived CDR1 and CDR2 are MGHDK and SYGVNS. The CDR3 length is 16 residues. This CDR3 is CASSERGSCATNTQYF. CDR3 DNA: TGTGCCAGCAGTGAACGGGGTTCTTGTGCCACAAATACGCAGTACTTT.

CDR3 sequence (DNA): TGTGCCAGCAGTCGGCTCGGCGCATACGAGAACTATGGCTACACCTTC. Amino acids: CASSRLGAYENYGYTF. This chain joins TRBV14 and TRBJ1-2; the D is unclear. Germline V gene lookup returns CDR1 SGHDN and CDR2 FVKESK. This CDR3 comprises 16 residues. V was trimmed by 6 bases and J by 2 bases, leaving 19 bases between them.

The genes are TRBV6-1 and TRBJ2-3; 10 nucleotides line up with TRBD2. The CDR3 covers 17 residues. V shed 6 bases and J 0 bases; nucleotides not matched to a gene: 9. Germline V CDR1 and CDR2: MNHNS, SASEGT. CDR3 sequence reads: CASRTAGLAVSTDTQYF. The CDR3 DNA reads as TGTGCCAGCAGGACGGCCGGACTAGCGGTTAGCACAGATACGCAGTATTTT.

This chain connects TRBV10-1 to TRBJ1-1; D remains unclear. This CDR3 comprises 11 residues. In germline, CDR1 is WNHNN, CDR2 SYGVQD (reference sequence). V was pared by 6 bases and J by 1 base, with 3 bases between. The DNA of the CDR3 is TGCGCCAGCAGAGGGAACACTGAAGCTTTCTTT. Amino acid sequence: CASRGNTEAFF.

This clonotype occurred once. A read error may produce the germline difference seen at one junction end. The CDR3 sequence: CASRYSRGTGGPHEQFF. The CDR3, as DNA: TGTGCCAGCCGTTACTCGCGAGGGACGGGAGGGCCCCACGAGCAGTTCTTC. The chain employs TRBV6-5 and TRBJ2-1; 8 bases agree with TRBD2. The V gene's germline CDR1 is MNHEY and CDR2 SVGAGI. The CDR3 extends over 17 amino acids.

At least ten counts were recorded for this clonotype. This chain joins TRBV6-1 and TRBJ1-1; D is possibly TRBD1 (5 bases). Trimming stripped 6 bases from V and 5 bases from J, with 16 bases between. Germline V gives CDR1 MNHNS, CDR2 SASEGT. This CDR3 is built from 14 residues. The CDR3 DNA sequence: TGTGCCAGCAGGCCGGATCTTTGGGGGACTGAAGCTTTCTTT. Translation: CASRPDLWGTEAFF.

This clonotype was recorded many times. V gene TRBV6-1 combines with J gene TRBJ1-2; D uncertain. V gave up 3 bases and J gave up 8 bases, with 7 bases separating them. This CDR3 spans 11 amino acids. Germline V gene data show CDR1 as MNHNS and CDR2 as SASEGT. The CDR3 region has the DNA TGTGCCAGCAGTGACGTTCTGGGCTACACCTTC. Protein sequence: CASSDVLGYTF.

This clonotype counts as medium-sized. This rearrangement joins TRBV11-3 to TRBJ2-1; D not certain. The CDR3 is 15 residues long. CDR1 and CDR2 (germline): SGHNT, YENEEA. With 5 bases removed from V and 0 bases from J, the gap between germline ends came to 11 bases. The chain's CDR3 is CASSAAESSYNEQFF. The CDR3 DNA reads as TGTGCCAGCAGCGCGGCAGAGAGCTCCTACAATGAGCAGTTCTTC.

The CDR3 sequence: CASSLVWRGGVGTGTLFF. CDR3 nucleotide sequence: TGTGCCAGCAGCTTAGTGTGGCGGGGGGGCGTGGGCACCGGGACGCTGTTTTTT. The chain combines TRBV11-2 with TRBJ2-2; 9 bases are shared with TRBD2. Germline loops: CDR1 SGHAT, CDR2 FQNNGV. This CDR3 has 18 amino acids. J gave up 13 bases and V 1 base, and 19 bases lay outside the gene matches.

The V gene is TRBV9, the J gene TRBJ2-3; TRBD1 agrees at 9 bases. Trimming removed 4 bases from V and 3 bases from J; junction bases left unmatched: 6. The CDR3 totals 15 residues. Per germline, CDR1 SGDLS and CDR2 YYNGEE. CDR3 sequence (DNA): TGTGCCAGCAGCACCCGACAGGGGGGTACAGATACGCAGTATTTT. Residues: CASSTRQGGTDTQYF.

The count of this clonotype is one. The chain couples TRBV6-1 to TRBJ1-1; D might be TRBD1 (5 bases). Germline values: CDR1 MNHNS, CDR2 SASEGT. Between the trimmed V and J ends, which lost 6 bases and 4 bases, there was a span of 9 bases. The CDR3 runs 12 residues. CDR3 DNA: TGTGCCAGCAGGCCGGGGGGCACTGAAGCTTTCTTT. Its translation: CASRPGGTEAFF.

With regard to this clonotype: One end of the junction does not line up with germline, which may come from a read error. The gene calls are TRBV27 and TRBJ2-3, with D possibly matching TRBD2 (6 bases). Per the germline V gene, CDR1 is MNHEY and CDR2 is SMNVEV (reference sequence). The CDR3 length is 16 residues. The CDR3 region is CASTGWGETSQDTQYF. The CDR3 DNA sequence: TGTGCCAGCACCGGGTGGGGGGAAACTAGCCAAGATACGCAGTATTTC.

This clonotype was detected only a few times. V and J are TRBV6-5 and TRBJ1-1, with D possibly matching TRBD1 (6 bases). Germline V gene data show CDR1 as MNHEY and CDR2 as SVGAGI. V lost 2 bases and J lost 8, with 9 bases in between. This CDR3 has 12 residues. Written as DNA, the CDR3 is TGTGCCAGCAGTTACGGGGGACAAGAAGCTTTCTTT. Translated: CASSYGGQEAFF.

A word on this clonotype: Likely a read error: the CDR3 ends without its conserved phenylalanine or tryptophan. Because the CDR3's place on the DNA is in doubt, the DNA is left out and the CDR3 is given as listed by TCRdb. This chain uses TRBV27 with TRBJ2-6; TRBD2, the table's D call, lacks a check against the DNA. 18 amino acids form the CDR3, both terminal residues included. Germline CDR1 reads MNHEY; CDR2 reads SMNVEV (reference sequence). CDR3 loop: CASRKAGLAGRGEQFFGP.

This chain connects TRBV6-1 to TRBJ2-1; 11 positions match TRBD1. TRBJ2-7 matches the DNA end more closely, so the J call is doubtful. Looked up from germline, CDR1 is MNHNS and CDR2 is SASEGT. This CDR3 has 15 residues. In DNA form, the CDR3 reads TGTGCCAGCAGTGCGGGGACAGGGGGGCACGACGAGCAGTACTTC. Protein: CASSAGTGGHDEQYF.

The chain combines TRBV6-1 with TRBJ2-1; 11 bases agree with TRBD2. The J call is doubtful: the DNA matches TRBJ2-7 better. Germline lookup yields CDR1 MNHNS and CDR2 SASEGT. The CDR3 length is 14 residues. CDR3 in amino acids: CASSEVAGGLEQYF. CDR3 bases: TGTGCCAGCAGTGAGGTAGCGGGAGGGCTTGAGCAGTACTTC.

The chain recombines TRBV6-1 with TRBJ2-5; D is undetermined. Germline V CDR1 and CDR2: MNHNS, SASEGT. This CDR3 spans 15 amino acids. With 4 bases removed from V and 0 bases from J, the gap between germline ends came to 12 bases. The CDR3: CASSAPNLDQETQYF. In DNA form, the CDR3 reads TGTGCCAGCAGTGCCCCCAATCTGGACCAAGAGACCCAGTACTTC.